Below, 20 T cell receptor beta chains from the same sample are listed, as sequenced in a study of brain T cells in children with intractable seizures (dated by TCRdb to the early 2020s). This specimen's time point label, per the study, means: resected brain tissue, or blood drawn just prior to surgery. The library was obtained by the immunoSEQ multiplex PCR assay. The source is immuneACCESS, and TCRdb retained only in-frame sequences with V and J called. Part of the clones is not carried over; for the studies checked, unresolved V genes explain less than half of this, and the remainder is unexplained. The sample table shows roughly 80,000 clones, and roughly 91% are seen once. The ten largest clonotypes hold approximately 1.5% of the sample. This specimen was peripheral blood, taken at surgery. The source is a boy younger than two with tuberous sclerosis and intractable seizures.

V and J are TRBV19 and TRBJ2-7; possibly TRBD2 for D (5 bases). The CDR3 covers 16 residues. Trimming removed 8 bases at V and 6 bases at J, with 26 bases between. Germline CDR1 is LNHDA and CDR2 is SQIVND (reference sequence). The CDR3 nucleotides are TGTGCCAGTGCCCCCGCGGGTAGGTGGGCCCCGGGCGAGCAGTACTTC. Amino acid sequence: CASAPAGRWAPGEQYF.

The chain links TRBV9 to TRBJ2-1, with D possibly matching TRBD2 (7 bases). Trimming removed 0 bases from V and 6 bases from J, with 10 bases in between. This CDR3 spans 14 amino acids. CDR1 SGDLS and CDR2 YYNGEE come from the germline V gene. CDR3 in amino acids: CASSVEGEGNEQFF. For the CDR3, the DNA is TGTGCCAGCAGCGTAGAGGGGGAGGGCAATGAGCAGTTCTTC.

The chain has TRBV2 and TRBJ2-4; 9 nucleotides line up with TRBD1. The CDR3 runs 15 residues. Looked up from germline, CDR1 is SNHLY and CDR2 is FYNNEI. Unmatched junction bases numbered 6, after V lost 6 bases and J lost 3 bases. DNA of the CDR3: TGTGCCAGCAGGGCCGAGACAGGGGGCAAAAACATTCAGTACTTC. The encoded protein is CASRAETGGKNIQYF.

Here the CDR3 reads CATRRVETQGYTF. The CDR3 DNA follows: TGTGCCACCCGCCGGGTCGAAACGCAGGGCTACACCTTC. V is TRBV24-1 and J is TRBJ1-2; D is ambiguous. CDR3 length equals 13 residues. Germline lookup yields CDR1 KGHDR and CDR2 SFDVKD. The V end lost 9 bases, the J end lost 8 bases, and 18 bases lay between the germline ends.

This chain joins TRBV6-5 and TRBJ2-2; D is unclear. Germline values: CDR1 MNHEY, CDR2 SVGAGI. The CDR3 length is 13 residues. The V gene lost 1 base and the J gene lost 1 base, with 1 base spanning the gap. CDR3: CASSYLNTGELFF. In DNA form, the CDR3 reads TGTGCCAGCAGTTACTTGAACACCGGGGAGCTGTTTTTT.

The rearrangement uses TRBV12-3 or TRBV12-4 and TRBJ1-1, with D uncertain. Trimming pared 2 bases from V and 1 base from J, leaving 5 bases between. This CDR3 has 13 residues. The CDR3 DNA follows: TGTGCCAGCAGTTTAACATCGAACACTGAAGCTTTCTTT. It encodes CASSLTSNTEAFF.

V is TRBV6-5 and J is TRBJ1-5; no definite D call. This CDR3 is 15 amino acids long. Germline loops: CDR1 MNHEY, CDR2 SVGAGI. The ends were cut back, 6 bases at V and 0 bases at J, with 12 bases in the middle. The chain's CDR3 is CASSAPGYSNQPQHF. The CDR3 bases are TGTGCCAGCAGCGCCCCGGGTTATAGCAATCAGCCCCAGCATTTT.

The rearrangement joins TRBV5-1 to TRBJ1-1; D is unclear. The CDR3 is 16 residues long. Trimming left V 4 bases short and J 1 base short, with 17 bases between. Germline assignment: CDR1 SGHRS and CDR2 YFSETQ. The CDR3 loop reads CASSLRRNDWNTEAFF. The CDR3 DNA reads as TGCGCCAGCAGCCTAAGACGGAACGACTGGAACACTGAAGCTTTCTTT.

This chain connects TRBV6-1 to TRBJ2-7; TRBD2 might be the D (6 bases). CDR3 length equals 15 residues. The V gene lost 1 base and the J gene lost 2 bases, with 12 bases spanning the gap. Germline CDR1 MNHNS, CDR2 SASEGT. CDR3 coding DNA: TGTGCCAGCAGTGAAGTGGGGGGACCTCCCTACGAGCAGTACTTC. It specifies CASSEVGGPPYEQYF.

This clone has a single count. The chain uses TRBV24-1 and TRBJ2-3; 9 bases are shared with TRBD1. Germline CDR1 and CDR2: KGHDR and SFDVKD. The CDR3 has 16 residues. V lost 4 bases, J lost 1 base, and 5 bases stayed unmatched. CDR3 sequence (DNA): TGTGCCACCAGTGACGCCCGGACAGGGGGCACAGATACGCAGTATTTT. As protein: CATSDARTGGTDTQYF.

The genes are TRBV7-9 and TRBJ2-7; 10 bases line up with TRBD2. The CDR3 has 15 residues. The J segment lost 6 bases and the V segment lost 5 bases, leaving 10 bases of the junction unmatched. Germline V gene lookup returns CDR1 SEHNR and CDR2 FQNEAQ (reference sequence). The CDR3 loop reads CASSPRGLAVSEQYF. CDR3 coding DNA: TGTGCCAGCAGCCCCCGTGGACTAGCGGTTTCCGAGCAGTACTTC.

The rearrangement links TRBV19 to TRBJ2-7; D is undetermined. Per germline, CDR1 LNHDA and CDR2 SQIVND (reference sequence). V gave up 5 bases and J gave up 7 bases, with 15 bases separating them. The CDR3 runs to 13 residues. The CDR3 DNA reads as TGTGCCAGTAGTTTCGAGCGAGGTCGGGAGCAGTACTTC. This codes for CASSFERGREQYF.

This chain connects TRBV4-1 to TRBJ2-2; unclear D gene. In germline, CDR1 is MGHRA, CDR2 YSYEKL. The germline V and J ends were trimmed by 0 bases and 2 bases, with 13 bases remaining between them. The CDR3 runs to 17 residues. The CDR3 DNA follows: TGCGCCAGCAGCCAAGACGGTGGAATAGCCAACACCGGGGAGCTGTTTTTT. Translation: CASSQDGGIANTGELFF.

This chain links TRBV3-1 (or the pseudogene TRBV3-2) with TRBJ2-5; 10 bases fit TRBD2. This CDR3 is 16 amino acids long. The germline V gene has CDR1 LGHDT and CDR2 YNNKEL (reference sequence). With V trimmed by 0 bases and J by 3 bases, 4 bases remained unmatched. CDR3 in amino acids: CASSQDISGGKETQYF. The CDR3 DNA follows: TGTGCCAGCAGCCAAGATATTAGCGGGGGGAAAGAGACCCAGTACTTC.

The genes are TRBV3-1 (or the pseudogene TRBV3-2) and TRBJ2-1, with 7 bases identical to TRBD1. CDR3 size: 15 residues. Germline CDR1 is LGHDT and CDR2 is YNNKEL (reference sequence). Trimming removed 1 base from V and 4 bases from J; junction bases left unmatched: 4. This CDR3 is CASSQGDRAYNEQFF. As DNA, the CDR3 is TGTGCCAGCAGCCAAGGGGACAGAGCTTACAATGAGCAGTTCTTC.

V is TRBV4-1 and J is TRBJ1-5; 7 bases are a match to TRBD1. From germline, CDR1 is MGHRA and CDR2 YSYEKL. V lost 0 bases, J lost 4 bases, and 9 bases stayed unmatched. The CDR3 length is 17 residues. CDR3 sequence (DNA): TGCGCCAGCAGCCAAGATACAGGAGTCAGGGGGAATCAGCCCCAGCATTTT. As protein: CASSQDTGVRGNQPQHF.

This rearrangement joins TRBV7-9 to TRBJ2-7, with D uncertain. With 4 bases removed from V and 3 bases from J, the gap between germline ends came to 7 bases. Germline CDR1 reads SEHNR; CDR2 reads FQNEAQ (reference sequence). The CDR3 consists of 12 residues. Here the CDR3 DNA reads TGTGCCAGCAGCTGGGGTGTCTACGAGCAGTACTTC. Residues: CASSWGVYEQYF.

The V call is TRBV6-2 or TRBV6-3, the J call TRBJ1-5; D might be TRBD1 (5 bases). CDR3 size: 15 residues. The V end was cut by 0 bases, the J end by 7 bases, with 13 bases between. CDR1 is MNHEY, CDR2 SVGEGT, per germline. CDR3 protein: CASSYSLAGNQPQHF. CDR3 sequence (DNA): TGTGCCAGCAGTTACTCGTTAGCAGGGAACCAGCCCCAGCATTTT.

The V call is TRBV6-5, the J call TRBJ2-7, with 7 bases aligning to TRBD1. V dropped 7 bases and J dropped 6; count of bases not matched to a gene: 15. The CDR3 has 15 residues. Germline V CDR1 and CDR2: MNHEY, SVGAGI. The CDR3 DNA is TGTGCCAGCATCCCGAGGGGGACAGATCTCGGCGAGCAGTACTTC. It is translated as CASIPRGTDLGEQYF.

This clone was seen once. This chain uses TRBV29-1 with TRBJ1-2, with 8 bases identical to TRBD1. The CDR3 loop spans 13 amino acids. Germline CDR1 is SQVTM and CDR2 is ANQGSEA. With V trimmed by 5 bases and J by 4 bases, 6 bases remained unmatched. CDR3 region: CSVNQGAPYGYTF. The CDR3 DNA reads TGCAGCGTTAATCAGGGGGCGCCCTATGGCTACACCTTC.